This TCR beta chain stems from a study of CXCR3-negative and CXCR3-positive naive CD8 T cells (dated 2019 in TCRdb). Concerning the study at large: Approximately 140 million TRB reads were obtained in total, roughly 1.5 +/- 0.3 million reads per library. Diversity and physicochemical repertoire analyses were performed on approximately 10 donors pooled from two independent experiments. Naive subsets from a handful of donors and memory cells from 3 donors were included in the TRBV-TRBJ cluster analysis. What the authors observed across the whole study: Because surface CD5, which has been linked to self-reactivity in mice, was comparable between naive subsets, TCR interaction strength was also inferred from TRB CDR3 physicochemical properties. Similar TRBV-TRBJ usage was shown by naive CXCR3-negative and CXCR3-positive cells from the same donor, whereas distinct patterns were shown by memory cells. TRB CDR3s from CXCR3-positive naive cells showed higher hydrophobicity (lower Kidera factor 4), lower energy, and higher strength and volume indices than CXCR3-negative naive cells. Freshly isolated PBMCs were used for most assays because CXCR3 expression went down partially after cryopreservation. Repertoire diversity was comparably high in both naive subsets but much lower in memory CD8+ T cells.

Sequenced using a NextSeq 550. The Human TCR Profiling Kit (MiLaboratory) was used to prepare UMI-labeled 5' RACE TRB cDNA libraries. cDNA synthesis used the entire amount of extracted RNA, and PCR amplification then used the entire amount of cDNA produced. Libraries were prepared in parallel using an identical number of PCR cycles. Turning to the authors' computational methods: MIGEC and MiXCR extracted about 54,000 +/- 9,700 unique UMI-labeled TRB cDNA molecules per library, requiring at least two reads per UMI. On average, each library contained about 40,000 +/- 10,000 functional in-frame TRB CDR3 nucleotide clonotypes without stop codons. Diversity metrics, including normalized Shannon-Wiener and Chao1, were computed in VDJtools after downsampling to 5000 UMI-labeled TRB molecules per sample. For the central five CDR3 residues, VDJtools calculated physicochemical properties weighted by clonotype size, namely interaction energy, strength, volume and Kidera factor 4. The reads were reprocessed in TCRdb, with one entry per CDR3 protein sequence and no accompanying DNA. For this entry, the V and J calls and clone size follow TCRdb and not the study's own pipeline. The table of this sample itemizes approximately 100,000 distinct CDR3 sequences. The ten top clones hold approximately 0.38% of the sample.

From the cysteine through the phenylalanine, the CDR3 covers 14 amino acids. The coding DNA is unavailable. Concerning this clonotype: Its recognized antigen is unknown.

Each CD8+ T cell subset was flow-sorted in triplicate, with some 300,000 cells per subset placed directly into RLT lysis buffer. Naive CD8+ T cells were defined stringently as CD45RO-CCR7+CD27+CD95- to exclude memory contaminants. Peripheral blood mononuclear cells were isolated from buffy coats by standard density gradient centrifugation. A FACSAria III was used to flow-sort naive CXCR3-negative and CXCR3-positive CD8+ T cells. Total RNA was extracted from sorted cells using an RNeasy Mini Kit. Sequences were obtained from naive CXCR3+ CD8+ T cells from blood. According to the study, the label for this sample's cell subset or site signals: CD45RO-CCR7+CD27+CD95- naive CD8+ T cells expressing CXCR3 (TNR3+). The sequence was collected from a human donor in good health. Some clones in this sample may be carry-over from other donors' samples. Recombination linked TRBV21-1 to TRBJ1-2; TCRdb outputs TRBD1, but without DNA this stays unchecked. TRBV21-1 represents a pseudogene. This receptor has the CDR3 CASRPPGQGIGYTF.